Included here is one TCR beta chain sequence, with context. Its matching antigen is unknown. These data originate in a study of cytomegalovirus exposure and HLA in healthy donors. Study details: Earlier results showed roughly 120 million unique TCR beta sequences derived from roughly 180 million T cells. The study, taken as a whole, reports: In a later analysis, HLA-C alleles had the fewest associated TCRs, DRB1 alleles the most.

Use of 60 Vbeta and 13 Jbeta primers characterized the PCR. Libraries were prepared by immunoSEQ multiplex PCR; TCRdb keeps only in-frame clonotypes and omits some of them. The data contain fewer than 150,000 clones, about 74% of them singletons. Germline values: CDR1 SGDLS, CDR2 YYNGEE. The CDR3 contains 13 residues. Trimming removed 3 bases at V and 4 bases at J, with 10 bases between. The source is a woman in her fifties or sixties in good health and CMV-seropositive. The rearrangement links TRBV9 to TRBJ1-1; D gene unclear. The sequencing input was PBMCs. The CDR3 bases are TGTGCCAGCAGCGAGCGGGGTGGCACTGAAGCTTTCTTT. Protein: CASSERGGTEAFF.